The sample holds a few counts of the clone carrying this TCR beta chain. Its target is not known. Researchers used the Oncomine TCR Beta short-read assay to sequence DNA from cultured CD4+ T cells. TCRdb re-called the PCR reads through MiXCR, storing one row per CDR3 protein. The repertoire holds approximately 12,000 distinct CDR3 sequences, with about two thirds as singletons. The CDR3 is 15 residues long. Germline trimming cut 4 bases from V and 1 base from J; bases unmatched to any gene: 2. The germline gives CDR1 SGHNT, CDR2 YENEEA. Treatment: roughly 10-day PBMC culture with coronavirus spike peptide pools or control peptides (ViraFEST assay). This specimen comes from a study of vaccination and CD4 T cells after COVID-19. Study information: Investigators stimulated cells with overlapping spike peptides drawn from SARS-CoV-2, HCoV-NL63, HCoV-OC43 and HCoV-229E.

The study's findings and limits: The study examined relatively few convalescent patients and included no early post-infection timepoints. Reactive clone data from convalescent patients indicated a median of roughly 86% appearing only post-vaccination. Median SARS-CoV-2-reactive clonotype numbers went from about 20 to 38; this increase was not significant.

Sequencing used CD4+ T cells from blood, cultured in vitro. The sequence was obtained from a human donor who had recovered from COVID-19. The chain has TRBV11-3 and TRBJ2-1, with 9 nucleotides matching TRBD1. The CDR3 DNA is TGTGCCAGCAGCTCAGGACAGGGGTCCTACAATGAGCAGTTCTTC. This encodes CASSSGQGSYNEQFF.